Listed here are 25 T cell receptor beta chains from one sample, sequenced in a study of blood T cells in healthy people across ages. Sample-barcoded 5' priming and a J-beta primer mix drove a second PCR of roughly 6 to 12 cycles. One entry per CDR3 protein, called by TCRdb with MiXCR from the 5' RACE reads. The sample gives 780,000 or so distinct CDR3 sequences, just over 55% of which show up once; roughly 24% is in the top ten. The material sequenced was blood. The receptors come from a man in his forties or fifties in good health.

CDR3 coding DNA: TGTGCCAGTAGACTTCGACAGGAAGCCTACGAGCAGTACTTC. Its protein is CASRLRQEAYEQYF. This chain links TRBV19 with TRBJ2-7, with TRBD1 as a possible D gene (6 bases). Trimming removed 6 bases from V and 2 bases from J, with 14 bases in between. The length of the CDR3 is 14 residues. CDR1 is LNHDA, CDR2 SQIVND, per germline (reference sequence).

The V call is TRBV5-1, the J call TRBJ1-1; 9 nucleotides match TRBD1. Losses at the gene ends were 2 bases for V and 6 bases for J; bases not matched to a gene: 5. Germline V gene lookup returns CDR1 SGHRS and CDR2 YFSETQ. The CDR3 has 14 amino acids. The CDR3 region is CASSFGQGTPEAFF. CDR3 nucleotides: TGCGCCAGCAGCTTTGGACAGGGGACCCCTGAAGCTTTCTTT. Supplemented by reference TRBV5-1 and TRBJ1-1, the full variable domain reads KAGVTQTPRYLIKTRGQQVTLSCSPISGHRSVSWYQQTPGQGLQFLFEYFSETQRNKGNFPGRFSGRQFSNSRSEMNVSTLELGDSALYLCASSFGQGTPEAFFGQGTRLTVV.

The CDR3 protein is CASSLWVQGAANQPQHF. The CDR3 DNA is TGTGCCAGCAGCCTTTGGGTACAGGGGGCAGCCAATCAGCCCCAGCATTTT. The chain joins TRBV28 to TRBJ1-5, with 9 nucleotides matching TRBD1. V lost 6 bases, J lost 3 bases, and 12 bases stayed unmatched. CDR1 is MDHEN and CDR2 is SYDVKM in the germline V gene. This CDR3 has 17 amino acids.

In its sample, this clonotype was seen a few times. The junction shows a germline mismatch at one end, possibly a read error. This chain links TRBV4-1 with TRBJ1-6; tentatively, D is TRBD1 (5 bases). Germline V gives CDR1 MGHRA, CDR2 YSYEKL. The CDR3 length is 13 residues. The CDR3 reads CASRPGPNSPLHF. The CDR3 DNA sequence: TGCGCCAGCAGGCCGGGGCCGAATTCACCTCTCCACTTT.

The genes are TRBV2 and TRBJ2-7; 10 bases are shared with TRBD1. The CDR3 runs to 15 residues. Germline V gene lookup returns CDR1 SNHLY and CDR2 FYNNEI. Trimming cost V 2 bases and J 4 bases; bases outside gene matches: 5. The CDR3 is CASSENRDRGYEQYF. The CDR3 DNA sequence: TGTGCCAGCAGTGAAAACCGGGACAGGGGATACGAGCAGTACTTC.

DNA for the CDR3: TGTGCCAGCAGCAACTGCCGGTCGGTAACTGAAGCTTTCTTT. This translates into CASSNCRSVTEAFF. The rearrangement links TRBV21-1 to TRBJ1-1. TRBV21-1 is flagged as a pseudogene. CDR3 length equals 14 residues.

CDR3 region: CASSLTGQNSPLHF. In DNA, the CDR3 is TGTGCCAGCAGTTTAACAGGGCAGAATTCACCCCTCCACTTT. V is TRBV27 and J is TRBJ1-6, with a tentative D call TRBD1 (6 bases). The V gene lost 2 bases and the J gene lost 7 bases, with 9 bases spanning the gap. Germline V gene data show CDR1 as MNHEY and CDR2 as SMNVEV (reference sequence). CDR3 length equals 14 residues.

The CDR3 DNA reads TGTGCCAGCAGCCCCTTGCGGGGGCCTGACAATGAGCAGTTCTTC. It translates to CASSPLRGPDNEQFF. The chain employs TRBV5-6 and TRBJ2-1; tentatively, D is TRBD2 (7 bases). Trimming cost V 4 bases and J 5 bases, with 16 bases left between them. The CDR3 is 15 amino acids. Germline lookup yields CDR1 SGHDT and CDR2 YYEEEE.

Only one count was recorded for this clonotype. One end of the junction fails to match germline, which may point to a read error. The DNA of the CDR3 is TGTGCCAGCAGCGTAACAGGGGACACCACAGATACGCAGTATTTT. It yields the protein CASSVTGDTTDTQYF. This chain uses TRBV7-3 with TRBJ2-3; TRBD1 aligns across 7 bases. Germline assignment: CDR1 SGHTA and CDR2 FQGTGA. CDR3 length: 15 amino acids.

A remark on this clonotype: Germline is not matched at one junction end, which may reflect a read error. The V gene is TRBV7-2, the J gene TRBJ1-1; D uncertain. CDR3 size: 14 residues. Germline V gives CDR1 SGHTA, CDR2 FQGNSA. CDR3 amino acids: CACSLGRTNTEAFF. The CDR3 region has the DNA TGTGCCTGCAGCTTAGGTAGGACGAACACTGAAGCTTTCTTT.

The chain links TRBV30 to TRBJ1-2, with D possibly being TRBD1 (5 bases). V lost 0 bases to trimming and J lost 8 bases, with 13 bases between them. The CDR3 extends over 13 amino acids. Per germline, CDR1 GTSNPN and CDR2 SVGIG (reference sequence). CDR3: CAWSVPAGKGYTF. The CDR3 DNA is TGTGCCTGGAGTGTACCGGCAGGGAAGGGCTACACCTTC.

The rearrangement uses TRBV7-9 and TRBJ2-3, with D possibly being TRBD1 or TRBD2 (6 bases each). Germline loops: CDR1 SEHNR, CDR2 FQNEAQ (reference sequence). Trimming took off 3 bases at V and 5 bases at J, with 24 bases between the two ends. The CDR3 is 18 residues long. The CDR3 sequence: CASSFTGTLGGPEDTQYF. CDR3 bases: TGTGCCAGCAGCTTTACTGGGACCCTCGGGGGCCCCGAAGATACGCAGTATTTT.

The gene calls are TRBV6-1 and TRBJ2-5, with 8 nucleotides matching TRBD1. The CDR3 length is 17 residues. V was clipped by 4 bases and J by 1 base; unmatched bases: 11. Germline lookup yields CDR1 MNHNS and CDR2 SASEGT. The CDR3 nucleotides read TGTGCCAGCAGTGCGAGGGGACAGGCGATTCTCCAAGAGACCCAGTACTTC. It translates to CASSARGQAILQETQYF.

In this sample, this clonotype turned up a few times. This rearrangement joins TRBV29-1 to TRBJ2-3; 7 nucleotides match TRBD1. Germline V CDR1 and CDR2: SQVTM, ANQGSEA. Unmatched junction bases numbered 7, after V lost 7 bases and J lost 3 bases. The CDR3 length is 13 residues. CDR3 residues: CSGGTVLTDTQYF. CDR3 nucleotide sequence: TGCAGCGGGGGGACAGTTTTAACAGATACGCAGTATTTT.

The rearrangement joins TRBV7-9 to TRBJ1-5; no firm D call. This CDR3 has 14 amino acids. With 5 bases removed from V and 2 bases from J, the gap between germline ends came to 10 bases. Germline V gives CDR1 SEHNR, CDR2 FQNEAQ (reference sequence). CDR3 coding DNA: TGTGCCAGCAGCGTATCCAGCGGCAATCAGCCCCAGCATTTT. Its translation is CASSVSSGNQPQHF.

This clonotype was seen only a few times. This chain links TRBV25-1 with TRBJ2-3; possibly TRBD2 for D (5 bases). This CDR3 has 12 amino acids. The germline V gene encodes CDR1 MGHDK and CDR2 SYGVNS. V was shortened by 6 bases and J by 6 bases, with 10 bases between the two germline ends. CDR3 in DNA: TGTGCCAGCAGCGAGGGAGTCGATACGCAGTATTTT. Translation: CASSEGVDTQYF.

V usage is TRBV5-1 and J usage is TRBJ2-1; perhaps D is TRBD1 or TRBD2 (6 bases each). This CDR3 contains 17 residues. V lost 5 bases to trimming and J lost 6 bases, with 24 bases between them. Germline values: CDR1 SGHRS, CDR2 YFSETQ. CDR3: CASSRGGRTEGGNEQFF. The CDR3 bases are TGCGCCAGCAGTCGAGGAGGGCGGACGGAGGGGGGCAATGAGCAGTTCTTC.

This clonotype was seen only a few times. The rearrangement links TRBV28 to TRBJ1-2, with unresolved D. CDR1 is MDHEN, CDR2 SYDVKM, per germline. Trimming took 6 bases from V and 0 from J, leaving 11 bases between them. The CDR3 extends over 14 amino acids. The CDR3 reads CASSQTGANYGYTF. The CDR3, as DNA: TGTGCCAGCAGCCAAACGGGAGCTAACTATGGCTACACCTTC.

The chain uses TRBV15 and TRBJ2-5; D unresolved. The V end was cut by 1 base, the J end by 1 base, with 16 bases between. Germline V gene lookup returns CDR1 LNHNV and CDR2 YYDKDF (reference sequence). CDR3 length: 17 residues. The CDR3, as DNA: TGTGCCACCAGCAGAGTCCGCCTCTCCCCTGGCCAAGAGACCCAGTACTTC. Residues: CATSRVRLSPGQETQYF.

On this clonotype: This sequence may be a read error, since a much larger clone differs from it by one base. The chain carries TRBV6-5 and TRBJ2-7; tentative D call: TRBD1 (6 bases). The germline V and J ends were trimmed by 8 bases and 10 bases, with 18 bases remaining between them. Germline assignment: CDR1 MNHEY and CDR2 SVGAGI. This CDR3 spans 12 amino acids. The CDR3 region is CASGLGGPFQYF. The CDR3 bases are TGTGCCAGCGGTTTAGGGGGTCCATTCCAGTACTTC.

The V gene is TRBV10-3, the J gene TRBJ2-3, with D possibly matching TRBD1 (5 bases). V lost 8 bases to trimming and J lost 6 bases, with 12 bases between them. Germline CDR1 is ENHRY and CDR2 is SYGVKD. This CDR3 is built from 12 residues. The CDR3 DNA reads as TGTGCCATCTCGGACAAGTTGGATACGCAGTATTTT. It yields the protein CAISDKLDTQYF.

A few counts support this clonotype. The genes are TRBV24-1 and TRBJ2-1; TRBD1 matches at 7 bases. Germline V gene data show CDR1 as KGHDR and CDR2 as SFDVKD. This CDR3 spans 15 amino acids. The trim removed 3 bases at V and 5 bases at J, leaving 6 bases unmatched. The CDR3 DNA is TGTGCCACCAGTGATCCCGGGACAGCTAACAATGAGCAGTTCTTC. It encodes CATSDPGTANNEQFF.

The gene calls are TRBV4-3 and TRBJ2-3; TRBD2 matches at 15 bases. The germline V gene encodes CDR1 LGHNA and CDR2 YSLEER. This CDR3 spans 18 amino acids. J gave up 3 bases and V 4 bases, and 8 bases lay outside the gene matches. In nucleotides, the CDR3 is TGCGCCAGCAGCCGAGGGCTCGGACTAGCGGGAGGGACAGATACGCAGTATTTT. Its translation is CASSRGLGLAGGTDTQYF.

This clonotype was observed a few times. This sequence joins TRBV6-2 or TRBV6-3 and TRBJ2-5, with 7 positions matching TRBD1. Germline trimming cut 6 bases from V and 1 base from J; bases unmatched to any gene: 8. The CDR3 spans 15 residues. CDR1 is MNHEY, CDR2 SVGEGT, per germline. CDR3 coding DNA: TGTGCCAGCAGAGTCGGGACAGACCTCCAAGAGACCCAGTACTTC. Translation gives CASRVGTDLQETQYF.

For the CDR3, the DNA is TGTGCCAGCAGTGTAACCGGGACAGGGGTATCTGGAAACACCATATATTTT. This gives the protein CASSVTGTGVSGNTIYF. V usage is TRBV12-3 or TRBV12-4 and J usage is TRBJ1-3, with 10 positions matching TRBD1. V dropped 5 bases and J dropped 1; count of bases not matched to a gene: 8. CDR3 length equals 17 residues.